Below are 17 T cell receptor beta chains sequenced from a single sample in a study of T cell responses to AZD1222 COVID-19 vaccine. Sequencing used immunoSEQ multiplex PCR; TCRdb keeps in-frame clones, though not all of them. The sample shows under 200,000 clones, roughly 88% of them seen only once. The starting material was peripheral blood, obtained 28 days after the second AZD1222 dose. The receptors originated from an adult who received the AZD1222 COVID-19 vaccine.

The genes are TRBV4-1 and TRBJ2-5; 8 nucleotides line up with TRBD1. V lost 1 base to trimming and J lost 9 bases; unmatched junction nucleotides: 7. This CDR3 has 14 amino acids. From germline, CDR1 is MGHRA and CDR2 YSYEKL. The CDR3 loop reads CASSQGTGSGAQYF. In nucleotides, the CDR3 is TGCGCCAGCAGCCAAGGGACAGGGTCAGGGGCCCAGTACTTC.

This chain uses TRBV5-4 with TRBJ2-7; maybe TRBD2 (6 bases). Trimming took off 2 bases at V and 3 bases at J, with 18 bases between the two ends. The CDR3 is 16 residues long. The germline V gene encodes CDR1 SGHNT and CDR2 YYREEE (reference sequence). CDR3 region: CASSFSGRRGYYEQYF. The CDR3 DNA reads TGTGCCAGCAGCTTCTCGGGCCGCCGGGGGTACTACGAGCAGTACTTC.

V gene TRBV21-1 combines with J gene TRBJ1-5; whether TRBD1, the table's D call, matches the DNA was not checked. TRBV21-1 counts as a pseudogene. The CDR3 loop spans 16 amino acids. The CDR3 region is CASSACGQYSNQPQHF. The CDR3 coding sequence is TGTGCCAGCAGCGCATGCGGACAGTATAGCAATCAGCCCCAGCATTTT.

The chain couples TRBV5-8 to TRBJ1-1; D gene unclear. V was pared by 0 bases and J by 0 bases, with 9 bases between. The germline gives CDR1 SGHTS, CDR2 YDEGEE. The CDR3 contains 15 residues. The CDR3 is CASSLGFLLNTEAFF. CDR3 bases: TGTGCCAGCAGCTTGGGTTTTCTCTTGAACACTGAAGCTTTCTTT.

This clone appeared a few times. DNA of the CDR3: TGTGCCAGCAGTGAGCCGGGGGGGAAGAGGGCTAATGAAAAACTGTTTTTT. Translation gives CASSEPGGKRANEKLFF. The V and J genes are TRBV25-1 and TRBJ1-4; possibly TRBD1 for D (5 bases). Germline V gene sequence: CDR1 MGHDK, CDR2 SYGVNS. This CDR3 is 17 amino acids long. Trimming pared 3 bases from V and 3 bases from J, leaving 17 bases between.

The CDR3 nucleotides are TGTGCCAGCAGCCCAACGACAGGCTACGAGCAGTACTTC. Its protein is CASSPTTGYEQYF. The chain recombines TRBV7-3 with TRBJ2-7; a possible D gene is TRBD1 (6 bases). CDR3 length: 13 residues. CDR1 is SGHTA, CDR2 FQGTGA, per germline. Trimming removed 5 bases from V and 3 bases from J, with 11 bases in between. The full variable domain, with the rest looked up from reference TRBV7-3 and TRBJ2-7, is GAGVSQTPSNKVTEKGKYVELRCDPISGHTALYWYRQSLGQGPEFLIYFQGTGAADDSGLPNDRFFAVRPEGSVSTLKIQRTERGDSAVYLCASSPTTGYEQYFGPGTRLTVT.

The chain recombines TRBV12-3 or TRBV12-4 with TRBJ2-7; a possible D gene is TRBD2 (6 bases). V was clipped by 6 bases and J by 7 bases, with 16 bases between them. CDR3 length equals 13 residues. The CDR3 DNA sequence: TGTGCCAGCAGCTTGCTCCCGGGGAGGGAGCAGTACTTC. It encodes CASSLLPGREQYF.

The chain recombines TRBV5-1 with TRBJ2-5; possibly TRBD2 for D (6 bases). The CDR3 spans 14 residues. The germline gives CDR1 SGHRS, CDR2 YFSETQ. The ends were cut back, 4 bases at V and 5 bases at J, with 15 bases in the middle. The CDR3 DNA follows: TGCGCCAGCAGCCAGCAGACTAGTTCCGAGACCCAGTACTTC. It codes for CASSQQTSSETQYF.

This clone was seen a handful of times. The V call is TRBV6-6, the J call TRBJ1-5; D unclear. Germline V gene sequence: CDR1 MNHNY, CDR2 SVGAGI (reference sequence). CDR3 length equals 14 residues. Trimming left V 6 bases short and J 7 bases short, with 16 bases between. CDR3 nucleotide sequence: TGTGCCAGCAGCCCCCCCCGGGGAAGACAGCCCCAGCATTTT. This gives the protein CASSPPRGRQPQHF.

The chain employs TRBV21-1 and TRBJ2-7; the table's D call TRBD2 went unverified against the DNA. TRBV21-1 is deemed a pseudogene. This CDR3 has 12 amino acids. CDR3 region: CASTLLKYEQYF. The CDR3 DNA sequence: TGTGCCAGCACCCTACTTAAATACGAGCAGTACTTC.

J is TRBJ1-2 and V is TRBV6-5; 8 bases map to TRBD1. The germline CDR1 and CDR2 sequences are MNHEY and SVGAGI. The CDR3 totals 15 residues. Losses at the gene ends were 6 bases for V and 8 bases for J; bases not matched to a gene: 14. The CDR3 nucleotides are TGTGCCAGCAGAGCCGGACAGGGACTCTTTGGGGGCTACACCTTC. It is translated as CASRAGQGLFGGYTF.

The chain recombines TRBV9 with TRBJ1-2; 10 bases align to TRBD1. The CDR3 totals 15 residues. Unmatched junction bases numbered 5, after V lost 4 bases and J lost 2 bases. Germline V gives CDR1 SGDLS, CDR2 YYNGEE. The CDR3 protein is CASSRDRGVNYGYTF. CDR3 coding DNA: TGTGCCAGCAGCCGGGACAGGGGAGTCAACTATGGCTACACCTTC.

CDR3: CASSLGAIETQYF. The CDR3 nucleotides read TGCGCCAGCAGCTTGGGGGCTATAGAGACCCAGTACTTC. V and J are TRBV5-1 and TRBJ2-5, with D hard to call. V dropped 0 bases and J dropped 4 bases, with 7 bases sitting between them. CDR3 length: 13 residues. The germline gives CDR1 SGHRS, CDR2 YFSETQ.

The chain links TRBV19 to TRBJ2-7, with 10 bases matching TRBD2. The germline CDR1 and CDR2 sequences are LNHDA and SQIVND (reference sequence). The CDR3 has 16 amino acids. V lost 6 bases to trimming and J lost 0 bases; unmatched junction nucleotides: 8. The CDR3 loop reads CASSPLAGESSYEQYF. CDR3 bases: TGTGCCAGTAGCCCTCTAGCGGGGGAGAGCTCCTACGAGCAGTACTTC.

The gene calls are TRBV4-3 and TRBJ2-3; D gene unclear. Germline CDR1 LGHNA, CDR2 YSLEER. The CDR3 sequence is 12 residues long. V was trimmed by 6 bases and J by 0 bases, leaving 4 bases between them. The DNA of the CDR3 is TGCGCCAGCAGGGACAGCACAGATACGCAGTATTTT. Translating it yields CASRDSTDTQYF.

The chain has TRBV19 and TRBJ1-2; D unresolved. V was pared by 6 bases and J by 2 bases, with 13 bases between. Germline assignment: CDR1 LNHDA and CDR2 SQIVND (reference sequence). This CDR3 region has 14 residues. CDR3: CASSLSYVNYGYTF. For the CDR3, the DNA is TGTGCCAGTAGCCTGTCCTATGTGAACTATGGCTACACCTTC.

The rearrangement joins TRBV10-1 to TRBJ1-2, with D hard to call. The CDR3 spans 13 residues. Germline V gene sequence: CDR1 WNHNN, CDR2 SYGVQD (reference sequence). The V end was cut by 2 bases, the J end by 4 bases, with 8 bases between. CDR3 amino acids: CASSENRPYGYTF. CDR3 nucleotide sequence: TGCGCCAGCAGTGAGAACAGACCCTATGGCTACACCTTC.